One and the same sample provided the 30 T cell receptor beta chains below, sequenced in a study of PD-L1 blockade in urothelial cancer. Sequencing was performed with immunoSEQ multiplex PCR; in TCRdb, only in-frame clones are kept and a portion is missing. The sample yields about 110,000 clones, 80% to 95% seen once. Time point given: peripheral blood 6 weeks after treatment start. The source was PBMCs, collected around atezolizumab (anti-PD-L1) treatment. The receptors derive from a man aged 60 to 69 with urothelial cancer.

The rearrangement links TRBV6-5 to TRBJ2-7; 7 bases map to TRBD1. V gave up 6 bases and J gave up 2 bases; unmatched junction bases: 7. Germline CDR1 and CDR2: MNHEY and SVGAGI. The CDR3 is 14 residues long. The CDR3 protein is CASRSSGTAYEQYF. CDR3 nucleotides: TGTGCCAGCAGGAGCTCCGGGACAGCCTACGAGCAGTACTTC.

The genes are TRBV10-3 and TRBJ2-5; D is perhaps TRBD1 (5 bases). With 3 bases removed from V and 0 bases from J, the gap between germline ends came to 8 bases. CDR1 is ENHRY, CDR2 SYGVKD, per germline. The CDR3 contains 14 residues. CDR3 nucleotide sequence: TGTGCCATCAGTGAAGGCAGGGACCAAGAGACCCAGTACTTC. This codes for CAISEGRDQETQYF.

The V gene is TRBV7-2, the J gene TRBJ2-7; 7 bases map to TRBD1. V lost 11 bases to trimming and J lost 3 bases; unmatched junction nucleotides: 4. This CDR3 spans 11 amino acids. CDR1 SGHTA and CDR2 FQGNSA come from the germline V gene. The CDR3 coding sequence is TGTGCCGCAGGGGGAATCTACGAGCAGTACTTC. The encoded protein is CAAGGIYEQYF.

This chain connects TRBV5-4 to TRBJ1-2, with 10 bases fitting TRBD1. Germline lookup yields CDR1 SGHNT and CDR2 YYREEE (reference sequence). The V segment lost 5 bases and the J segment 8 bases; nucleotides outside the gene matches: 9. This CDR3 spans 14 amino acids. The CDR3 nucleotides are TGTGCCAGCAGAAACACCGGGACAGGGGTCGGCTACACCTTC. This sequence encodes CASRNTGTGVGYTF.

This rearrangement joins TRBV14 to TRBJ2-1; possible D gene TRBD1, 6 bases. With 0 bases removed from V and 2 bases from J, the gap between germline ends came to 17 bases. In germline, CDR1 is SGHDN, CDR2 FVKESK. CDR3 length: 18 residues. CDR3: CASSQDRGSALTYNEQFF. The DNA for the CDR3 is TGTGCCAGCAGCCAAGATAGGGGGTCTGCCTTGACCTACAATGAGCAGTTCTTC.

V usage is TRBV11-2 and J usage is TRBJ2-7; 7 bases align to TRBD1. The CDR3 contains 15 residues. The germline V gene encodes CDR1 SGHAT and CDR2 FQNNGV. J was trimmed by 4 bases and V by 1 base; bases with no gene match: 7. CDR3 in amino acids: CASSLGSRGTYEQYF. The CDR3 nucleotides are TGTGCCAGCAGCTTAGGGTCCAGGGGGACGTACGAGCAGTACTTC.

V and J are TRBV30 and TRBJ2-3, with D maybe TRBD1 (6 bases). V was pared by 3 bases and J by 0 bases, with 13 bases between. The CDR3 totals 15 residues. Looked up from germline, CDR1 is GTSNPN and CDR2 is SVGIG (reference sequence). The CDR3, as DNA: TGTGCCTGGAGCGCCCGGACAGCTAGCACAGATACGCAGTATTTT. This translates into CAWSARTASTDTQYF.

Concerning this clone itself: At the DNA level, this CDR3 is encoded by other sequences in the same sample as well. The genes are TRBV7-2 and TRBJ2-7; 7 positions match TRBD1. The CDR3 is made up of 12 amino acids. The V gene end was trimmed by 4 bases and the J gene end by 4 bases; junction bases not matched to a gene: 1. Germline CDR1 SGHTA, CDR2 FQGNSA. The CDR3 here is CASSSQGYEQYF. The DNA for the CDR3 is TGTGCCAGCAGCTCACAGGGGTACGAGCAGTACTTC.

The chain joins TRBV27 to TRBJ2-7; 9 bases are shared with TRBD1. The CDR3 is made up of 15 amino acids. In germline, CDR1 is MNHEY, CDR2 SMNVEV (reference sequence). After removal of 5 bases from V and 3 bases from J, the junction contained 8 bases not matched to a gene. Here the CDR3 DNA reads TGTGCCAGCAGTCGACGTCCGGGACAGGGCTACGAGCAGTACTTC. Translating it yields CASSRRPGQGYEQYF.

The chain employs TRBV7-7 and TRBJ2-2; D gene unclear. Per germline, CDR1 SSHAT and CDR2 FNYEAQ (reference sequence). Trimming removed 1 base at V and 1 base at J, with 4 bases between. This CDR3 has 14 amino acids. The CDR3 loop reads CASSLGQNTGELFF. For the CDR3, the DNA is TGTGCCAGCAGCTTAGGACAGAACACCGGGGAGCTGTTTTTT. Full variable domain (remainder filled in from reference TRBV7-7 and TRBJ2-2): GAGVSQSPRYKVTKRGQDVTLRCDPISSHATLYWYQQALGQGPEFLTYFNYEAQPDKSGLPSDRFSAERPEGSISTLTIQRTEQRDSAMYRCASSLGQNTGELFFGEGSRLTVL.

The rearrangement joins TRBV6-1 to TRBJ1-1, with D tentatively TRBD1 (5 bases). The CDR3 has 13 residues. V was pared by 5 bases and J by 0 bases, with 7 bases between. The germline V gene encodes CDR1 MNHNS and CDR2 SASEGT. CDR3 nucleotide sequence: TGTGCCAGCAGTCCGACAGTGAACACTGAAGCTTTCTTT. This gives the protein CASSPTVNTEAFF.

The chain uses TRBV9 and TRBJ2-1; D might be TRBD2 (5 bases). Germline CDR1 SGDLS, CDR2 YYNGEE. Trimming stripped 0 bases from V and 2 bases from J, with 6 bases between. This CDR3 has 14 residues. CDR3 region: CASSVGGTYNEQFF. The CDR3 DNA is TGTGCCAGCAGCGTAGGAGGGACCTACAATGAGCAGTTCTTC. Full variable domain (outside the CDR3, taken from reference TRBV9 and TRBJ2-1): DSGVTQTPKHLITATGQRVTLRCSPRSGDLSVYWYQQSLDQGLQFLIQYYNGEERAKGNILERFSAQQFPDLHSELNLSSLELGDSALYFCASSVGGTYNEQFFGPGTRLTVL.

This chain links TRBV5-1 with TRBJ1-4, with a possible D match to TRBD1 (5 bases). V lost 4 bases, J lost 0 bases, and 13 bases lay in between. CDR1 is SGHRS, CDR2 YFSETQ, per germline. This CDR3 has 16 residues. DNA of the CDR3: TGCGCCAGCAGCCGGGACTTATTGGCAACTAATGAAAAACTGTTTTTT. Protein sequence: CASSRDLLATNEKLFF. The full variable domain, its missing parts supplied by reference TRBV5-1 and TRBJ1-4, is KAGVTQTPRYLIKTRGQQVTLSCSPISGHRSVSWYQQTPGQGLQFLFEYFSETQRNKGNFPGRFSGRQFSNSRSEMNVSTLELGDSALYLCASSRDLLATNEKLFFGSGTQLSVL.

The gene calls are TRBV7-9 and TRBJ2-3, with a possible D match to TRBD1 (6 bases). The V and J ends lost 7 bases and 1 base respectively, with 9 bases between them. Per the germline V gene, CDR1 is SEHNR and CDR2 is FQNEAQ (reference sequence). This CDR3 has 13 amino acids. This CDR3 is CASKEGGTDTQYF. The CDR3 DNA follows: TGTGCCAGCAAAGAGGGGGGCACAGATACGCAGTATTTT.

This clone was seen only a few times. This sequence joins TRBV7-9 and TRBJ2-3; 10 bases fit TRBD2. V trimming: 2 bases; J trimming: 2 bases; junction bases outside the gene matches: 4. CDR1 is SEHNR, CDR2 FQNEAQ, per germline (reference sequence). This CDR3 comprises 16 residues. The CDR3 region is CASSLKRGGSTDTQYF. The CDR3, as DNA: TGTGCCAGCAGCTTAAAGCGGGGGGGTTCCACAGATACGCAGTATTTT.

The rearrangement links TRBV7-2 to TRBJ1-1; D is ambiguous. V lost 3 bases and J lost 4, with 6 bases in between. The germline gives CDR1 SGHTA, CDR2 FQGNSA. This CDR3 has 12 amino acids. This CDR3 reads CASSFSITEAFF. The CDR3 nucleotides read TGTGCCAGCAGCTTTAGTATCACTGAAGCTTTCTTT.

The chain is built from TRBV27 and TRBJ2-3; unclear D gene. The CDR3 runs to 16 residues. Germline values: CDR1 MNHEY, CDR2 SMNVEV (reference sequence). V gave up 0 bases and J gave up 5 bases, with 15 bases separating them. CDR3 loop: CASSLSNAQAGDTQYF. DNA for the CDR3: TGTGCCAGCAGTTTATCGAACGCCCAGGCCGGAGATACGCAGTATTTT.

The chain joins TRBV6-5 to TRBJ1-1; 8 bases agree with TRBD1. CDR3 length equals 16 residues. The trim removed 0 bases at V and 4 bases at J, leaving 7 bases unmatched. The germline gives CDR1 MNHEY, CDR2 SVGAGI. This CDR3 reads CASSYSISGGFTEAFF. The CDR3 bases are TGTGCCAGCAGTTACTCGATATCAGGGGGCTTCACTGAAGCTTTCTTT.

V is TRBV6-6 and J is TRBJ2-2; weak D call: TRBD2 (5 bases). V lost 7 bases, J lost 6 bases, and 21 bases lay in between. The CDR3 runs 16 residues. Germline CDR1 reads MNHNY; CDR2 reads SVGAGI (reference sequence). The CDR3 DNA reads as TGTGCCAGCACGACGTGGCGGGCTTTGGACTCCGGGGAGCTGTTTTTT. Translation: CASTTWRALDSGELFF.

This rearrangement joins TRBV7-3 to TRBJ2-2, with D perhaps TRBD2 (6 bases). Trimming stripped 0 bases from V and 4 bases from J, with 12 bases between. The CDR3 has 16 amino acids. Germline V gene data show CDR1 as SGHTA and CDR2 as FQGTGA. The CDR3 DNA reads as TGTGCCAGCAGCTTAACGGGGACTGGACGCACCGGGGAGCTGTTTTTT. Its translation: CASSLTGTGRTGELFF.

CDR3 in amino acids: CASSLAGGASTFF. CDR3 in DNA: TGTGCCAGCAGCTTGGCAGGGGGCGCCTCAACTTTCTTT. The chain carries TRBV5-4 and TRBJ1-1, with 8 bases identical to TRBD1. V dropped 0 bases and J dropped 12; count of bases not matched to a gene: 7. The CDR3 sequence is 13 residues long. Germline assignment: CDR1 SGHNT and CDR2 YYREEE (reference sequence).

The chain employs TRBV29-1 and TRBJ2-1; 8 bases are a match to TRBD2. The CDR3 is 13 residues long. V dropped 4 bases and J dropped 4; count of bases not matched to a gene: 3. Germline CDR1 is SQVTM and CDR2 is ANQGSEA. The CDR3 bases are TGCAGCGTTGTGTCTAGCGGGTACAATGAGCAGTTCTTC. It codes for CSVVSSGYNEQFF.

The gene calls are TRBV6-5 and TRBJ2-5; TRBD2 matches 12 bases. This CDR3 has 16 residues. Germline CDR1 reads MNHEY; CDR2 reads SVGAGI. The junction had 4 bases not matched to a gene; V was cut back by 0 bases and J by 5 bases. The chain's CDR3 is CASSYSLAGGRETQYF. The CDR3 DNA reads TGTGCCAGCAGTTACTCGCTAGCGGGAGGGCGGGAGACCCAGTACTTC.

This chain joins TRBV10-3 and TRBJ2-5; 7 bases map to TRBD1. The trim removed 0 bases at V and 2 bases at J, leaving 9 bases unmatched. Germline V CDR1 and CDR2: ENHRY, SYGVKD. The CDR3 runs 17 residues. CDR3 residues: CAISESGDSVRQETQYF. The CDR3, as DNA: TGTGCCATCAGTGAGTCTGGGGACAGCGTACGACAAGAGACCCAGTACTTC.

CDR3 DNA: TGTGCCAGCACCGGACAGGGGGTTTACTATGGCTACACCTTC. It specifies CASTGQGVYYGYTF. This rearrangement joins TRBV28 to TRBJ1-2; 10 bases align to TRBD1. CDR1 and CDR2 (germline): MDHEN, SYDVKM. V trimming: 7 bases; J trimming: 3 bases; junction bases outside the gene matches: 5. CDR3 size: 14 residues.

This chain uses TRBV11-1 with TRBJ2-7; weak D call: TRBD2 (5 bases). Germline lookup yields CDR1 SGHAT and CDR2 FQDESV (reference sequence). CDR3 size: 15 residues. V lost 0 bases, J lost 3 bases, and 12 bases lay in between. The CDR3 reads CASSLAGRGIYEQYF. The CDR3 DNA reads TGTGCCAGCAGCTTAGCTGGACGGGGTATCTACGAGCAGTACTTC.

The chain links TRBV2 to TRBJ2-2; 7 bases are a match to TRBD2. After removal of 6 bases from V and 0 bases from J, the junction contained 4 bases not matched to a gene. The germline V gene encodes CDR1 SNHLY and CDR2 FYNNEI. The CDR3 is 15 amino acids. CDR3 in amino acids: CASRRETANTGELFF. The CDR3 DNA follows: TGTGCCAGCAGGCGGGAGACAGCGAACACCGGGGAGCTGTTTTTT.

This clone has only a few counts. V usage is TRBV4-1 and J usage is TRBJ1-5, with a weak D call TRBD1 (5 bases). The length of the CDR3 is 14 residues. Trimming removed 0 bases from V and 10 bases from J, with 13 bases in between. Germline CDR1 and CDR2: MGHRA and YSYEKL. CDR3 sequence: CASSQEQADSPQHF. As DNA, the CDR3 is TGCGCCAGCAGCCAAGAACAGGCTGACTCCCCCCAGCATTTT.

The chain links TRBV4-2 to TRBJ2-1; D is possibly TRBD2 (5 bases). The germline V gene encodes CDR1 LGHNA and CDR2 YNFKEQ. V was shortened by 2 bases and J by 1 base, with 12 bases between the two germline ends. This CDR3 is 16 amino acids long. The CDR3 loop reads CASSQSGNPSYNEQFF. The CDR3 bases are TGTGCCAGCAGCCAATCCGGGAACCCGTCCTACAATGAGCAGTTCTTC.

This clone was seen ten or more times. V is TRBV7-2 and J is TRBJ2-2, with 8 nucleotides matching TRBD1. V was clipped by 1 base and J by 6 bases; unmatched bases: 7. The CDR3 sequence is 16 residues long. Germline V gives CDR1 SGHTA, CDR2 FQGNSA. The CDR3 nucleotides are TGTGCCAGCAGCTTAGGTTGGCAGGGGGCGCCCGGGGAGCTGTTTTTT. This sequence encodes CASSLGWQGAPGELFF.